One sample yielded the 32 T cell receptor beta chains listed below, sequenced in a study of long-term antiretroviral therapy in people with HIV. The assay, immunoSEQ v3.0, was run at survey level. Profiled with immunoSEQ multiplex PCR; TCRdb holds only in-frame clones, not every one. Here the sample spans approximately 23,000 clones, 75% to 90% being singletons. The sample here was unsorted PBMCs, taken 5.9 years after starting antiretroviral therapy. Receptors originate from a man aged 25 to 45 with HIV.

The chain carries TRBV4-2 and TRBJ1-2; possibly TRBD1 for D (5 bases). The length of the CDR3 is 14 residues. V lost 0 bases to trimming and J lost 5 bases, with 10 bases between them. Germline V gives CDR1 LGHNA, CDR2 YNFKEQ. The DNA of the CDR3 is TGTGCCAGCAGCCAAGACGCGGACACTTATGGCTACACCTTC. Translated, it gives CASSQDADTYGYTF.

The chain carries TRBV7-2 and TRBJ2-3, with 9 bases aligning to TRBD1. Trimming removed 5 bases from V and 1 base from J; junction bases left unmatched: 4. This CDR3 is built from 15 residues. Germline assignment: CDR1 SGHTA and CDR2 FQGNSA. The chain's CDR3 is CASSATGGGTDTQYF. CDR3 DNA: TGTGCCAGCAGCGCGACAGGGGGAGGCACAGATACGCAGTATTTT.

This chain joins TRBV7-3 and TRBJ1-1, with D maybe TRBD1 (6 bases). Trimming stripped 5 bases from V and 6 bases from J, with 19 bases between. Looked up from germline, CDR1 is SGHTA and CDR2 is FQGTGA. The CDR3 length is 15 residues. DNA of the CDR3: TGTGCCAGCAGCCCAACGACAGGTCGCGGCTCTGAAGCTTTCTTT. As protein: CASSPTTGRGSEAFF. The complete variable domain, with remaining parts taken from reference TRBV7-3 and TRBJ1-1, reads GAGVSQTPSNKVTEKGKYVELRCDPISGHTALYWYRQSLGQGPEFLIYFQGTGAADDSGLPNDRFFAVRPEGSVSTLKIQRTERGDSAVYLCASSPTTGRGSEAFFGQGTRLTVV.

The chain uses TRBV7-6 and TRBJ1-1, with D hard to call. This CDR3 spans 14 amino acids. The germline gives CDR1 SGHVS, CDR2 FNYEAQ. The germline V and J ends were trimmed by 6 bases and 4 bases, with 15 bases remaining between them. The CDR3 region has the DNA TGTGCCAGCAGTCCGGGTCCCTGGGGCACTGAAGCTTTCTTT. Its translation is CASSPGPWGTEAFF.

The J gene is TRBJ1-1, the V gene TRBV9, with a possible D match to TRBD1 (6 bases). The ends were cut back, 2 bases at V and 0 bases at J, with 14 bases in the middle. CDR3 length: 16 residues. Germline CDR1 is SGDLS and CDR2 is YYNGEE. The CDR3 DNA sequence: TGTGCCAGCAGCGTGACCCCGGGGGGCTTGAACACTGAAGCTTTCTTT. Protein: CASSVTPGGLNTEAFF.

The genes are TRBV9 and TRBJ2-1; 11 bases line up with TRBD2. The CDR3 has 17 residues. The germline CDR1 and CDR2 sequences are SGDLS and YYNGEE. Trimming cost V 3 bases and J 7 bases; bases outside gene matches: 12. CDR3 loop: CASSGEMTSGARNEQFF. CDR3 sequence (DNA): TGTGCCAGCAGCGGGGAAATGACTAGCGGGGCCCGAAATGAGCAGTTCTTC.

The chain uses TRBV7-8 and TRBJ1-1; perhaps TRBD1 as D (5 bases). V dropped 5 bases and J dropped 4 bases, with 14 bases sitting between them. Per germline, CDR1 SGHVS and CDR2 FQNEAQ. CDR3 length equals 14 residues. CDR3 protein: CASSPGRVGTEAFF. The CDR3 DNA is TGTGCCAGCAGCCCGGGACGGGTAGGCACTGAAGCTTTCTTT.

The chain employs TRBV5-4 and TRBJ2-1, with TRBD1 identical over 8 bases. The CDR3 totals 14 residues. In germline, CDR1 is SGHNT, CDR2 YYREEE (reference sequence). V gave up 3 bases and J gave up 8 bases; unmatched junction bases: 7. CDR3 sequence: CASSYWTGFDEQFF. CDR3 coding DNA: TGTGCCAGCAGCTACTGGACAGGGTTCGATGAGCAGTTCTTC.

The chain is built from TRBV6-5 and TRBJ1-5, with D perhaps matching TRBD1 (6 bases). V was trimmed by 8 bases and J by 7 bases, leaving 21 bases between them. The CDR3 contains 15 residues. Germline V gene sequence: CDR1 MNHEY, CDR2 SVGAGI. This chain's CDR3 is CASHKNRESRQPQHF. In nucleotides, the CDR3 is TGTGCCAGCCACAAAAACAGGGAGTCGAGGCAGCCCCAGCATTTT.

The V and J genes are TRBV13 and TRBJ2-7; D gene unclear. V was trimmed by 5 bases and J by 3 bases, leaving 23 bases between them. CDR1 is PRHDT, CDR2 FYEKMQ, per germline (reference sequence). This CDR3 contains 17 residues. CDR3: CASSPKNPTRSIYEQYF. As DNA, the CDR3 is TGTGCCAGCAGCCCCAAGAACCCCACTCGTTCCATCTACGAGCAGTACTTC.

This chain uses TRBV19 with TRBJ1-5, with TRBD1 matching 7 bases. Trimming at V came to 6 bases and at J to 4 bases, leaving 6 bases not matched to a gene. The CDR3 has 14 amino acids. From germline, CDR1 is LNHDA and CDR2 SQIVND (reference sequence). CDR3: CASRQTGMNQPQHF. The DNA of the CDR3 is TGTGCCAGTAGACAGACAGGGATGAATCAGCCCCAGCATTTT.

The chain is built from TRBV7-8 and TRBJ1-4; D call uncertain. Germline V gene lookup returns CDR1 SGHVS and CDR2 FQNEAQ. Trimming left V 3 bases short and J 6 bases short, with 2 bases between. The CDR3 length is 11 residues. The CDR3 coding sequence is TGTGCCAGCAGCTTGGATGAAAAACTGTTTTTT. It translates to CASSLDEKLFF.

The chain recombines TRBV7-2 with TRBJ1-2; 7 bases agree with TRBD1. J lost 8 bases, V lost 5 bases, and 17 bases had no gene match. The CDR3 runs to 16 residues. Germline CDR1 SGHTA, CDR2 FQGNSA. The CDR3 sequence: CASSLGTGVPLEGYTF. The CDR3 DNA is TGTGCCAGCAGCCTGGGCACAGGGGTCCCTCTGGAAGGCTACACCTTC.

This CDR3 reads CASSLGASGIWLNEQFF. For the CDR3, the DNA is TGTGCCAGCAGTTTGGGGGCTAGCGGGATATGGTTGAATGAGCAGTTCTTC. The V call is TRBV28, the J call TRBJ2-1; 9 nucleotides align to TRBD2. CDR3 size: 17 residues. J was trimmed by 7 bases and V by 3 bases; bases with no gene match: 13. The germline CDR1 and CDR2 sequences are MDHEN and SYDVKM. The full variable domain, with the rest looked up from reference TRBV28 and TRBJ2-1, is DVKVTQSSRYLVKRTGEKVFLECVQDMDHENMFWYRQDPGLGLRLIYFSYDVKMKEKGDIPEGYSVSREKKERFSLILESASTNQTSMYLCASSLGASGIWLNEQFFGPGTRLTVL.

The table lists this clone with a count of one. This CDR3 is CASSTGQGSTNTEAFF. In nucleotides, the CDR3 is TGTGCCAGCAGCACCGGACAGGGCAGTACCAACACTGAAGCTTTCTTT. V usage is TRBV11-3 and J usage is TRBJ1-1; 8 nucleotides agree with TRBD1. CDR3 length equals 16 residues. Germline V gene data show CDR1 as SGHNT and CDR2 as YENEEA. Trimming removed 5 bases from V and 2 bases from J; junction bases left unmatched: 10.

The chain uses TRBV4-3 and TRBJ2-6; TRBD1 aligns across 7 bases. The CDR3 spans 15 residues. CDR1 LGHNA and CDR2 YSLEER come from the germline V gene. J gave up 4 bases and V 6 bases, and 6 bases lay outside the gene matches. In nucleotides, the CDR3 is TGCGCCAGCAGTCAGACAGGGCACGGGGCCAACGTCCTGACTTTC. Amino acid sequence: CASSQTGHGANVLTF.

This chain connects TRBV19 to TRBJ1-2, with a possible D match to TRBD1 (6 bases). Germline CDR1 and CDR2: LNHDA and SQIVND (reference sequence). V was cut by 2 bases and J by 6 bases, with 13 bases left in between. The CDR3 spans 14 residues. The chain's CDR3 is CASSIRGARDGYTF. CDR3 nucleotides: TGTGCCAGTAGTATACGGGGGGCAAGAGATGGCTACACCTTC.

The V call is TRBV14, the J call TRBJ2-5, with TRBD2 matching over 8 bases. In germline, CDR1 is SGHDN, CDR2 FVKESK. This CDR3 is 16 amino acids long. The V gene end was trimmed by 1 base and the J gene end by 2 bases; junction bases not matched to a gene: 6. The CDR3, as DNA: TGTGCCAGCAGCCAAGTTTACGGGAGGGGACAAGAGACCCAGTACTTC. This translates into CASSQVYGRGQETQYF.

The chain combines TRBV5-4 with TRBJ2-7; TRBD2 matches at 11 bases. Germline V gives CDR1 SGHNT, CDR2 YYREEE (reference sequence). V lost 4 bases, J lost 2 bases, and 8 bases stayed unmatched. This CDR3 is built from 16 residues. CDR3 bases: TGTGCCAGCAGCACCGCCCCTAGCGGGGGGACCTACGAGCAGTACTTC. This sequence encodes CASSTAPSGGTYEQYF.

V usage is TRBV28 and J usage is TRBJ2-1; D might be TRBD2 (5 bases). Looked up from germline, CDR1 is MDHEN and CDR2 is SYDVKM. Trimming took 1 base from V and 5 from J, leaving 9 bases between them. The length of the CDR3 is 14 residues. CDR3 bases: TGTGCCAGCAGTTTATACCCGGGGAACAATGAGCAGTTCTTC. It codes for CASSLYPGNNEQFF.

The gene calls are TRBV19 and TRBJ1-1, with TRBD1 matching 7 bases. CDR3 size: 13 residues. Trimming at V came to 3 bases and at J to 8 bases, leaving 6 bases not matched to a gene. Per germline, CDR1 LNHDA and CDR2 SQIVND (reference sequence). The CDR3 region has the DNA TGTGCCAGTAGTATCCCGTGGGGACAGGAAGCTTTCTTT. Translating gives CASSIPWGQEAFF.

This clone was seen just once. V is TRBV27 and J is TRBJ2-7, with 9 bases aligning to TRBD1. Per germline, CDR1 MNHEY and CDR2 SMNVEV (reference sequence). V dropped 3 bases and J dropped 0; count of bases not matched to a gene: 15. The CDR3 has 19 residues. CDR3 sequence reads: CASSLTGTGLYYSSYEQYF. CDR3 bases: TGTGCCAGCAGTTTGACCGGGACAGGGCTCTATTATAGCTCCTACGAGCAGTACTTC.

V gene TRBV9 combines with J gene TRBJ2-2, with 7 bases matching TRBD1. With 1 base clipped from V and 7 bases from J, the junction kept 4 bases outside the gene matches. This CDR3 region has 14 residues. The germline V gene has CDR1 SGDLS and CDR2 YYNGEE. The CDR3 bases are TGTGCCAGCAGCGTACAGGGGGTGGGCGGGGAGCTGTTTTTT. Translation: CASSVQGVGGELFF.

The chain carries TRBV7-3 and TRBJ2-2; no clear D gene. Trimming took 5 bases from V and 0 from J, leaving 7 bases between them. CDR3 size: 14 residues. The germline V gene has CDR1 SGHTA and CDR2 FQGTGA. The CDR3 DNA reads as TGTGCCAGCAGCCAAATCGCGAACACCGGGGAGCTGTTTTTT. It is translated as CASSQIANTGELFF.

This chain connects TRBV6-6 to TRBJ2-7; 8 positions agree with TRBD2. CDR1 is MNHNY, CDR2 SVGAGI, per germline (reference sequence). J was trimmed by 6 bases and V by 7 bases; bases with no gene match: 8. This CDR3 contains 13 residues. The CDR3 DNA is TGTGCCAGCACCACGGGGGGGGCCCGCGAGCAGTACTTC. This translates into CASTTGGAREQYF.

The gene calls are TRBV18 and TRBJ2-7, with D uncertain. Germline V gene sequence: CDR1 KGHSH, CDR2 LQKENI. This CDR3 has 15 residues. V was shortened by 4 bases and J by 3 bases, with 16 bases between the two germline ends. The CDR3 protein is CASSQLDSVFYEQYF. CDR3 sequence (DNA): TGTGCCAGCTCACAGTTGGATTCAGTGTTCTACGAGCAGTACTTC.

The chain joins TRBV6-6 to TRBJ2-7; D uncertain. The CDR3 contains 14 residues. Germline CDR1 MNHNY, CDR2 SVGAGI (reference sequence). The V gene lost 6 bases and the J gene lost 2 bases, with 14 bases spanning the gap. The CDR3 DNA reads as TGTGCCAGCAGCCGCGAGACCCCCCCCTACGAGCAGTACTTC. Amino acid sequence: CASSRETPPYEQYF.

Remarks on this clone: One end of the junction is discordant with germline, which a read error may explain. This chain joins TRBV5-6 and TRBJ1-6; D is possibly TRBD1 (5 bases). The germline V gene encodes CDR1 SGHDT and CDR2 YYEEEE. The CDR3 extends over 15 amino acids. CDR3 coding DNA: TGTGCCAGCAGTTTGGGGGGTACTTGGAATTCACCCCTCCACTTT. This gives the protein CASSLGGTWNSPLHF.

V and J are TRBV6-5 and TRBJ1-2, with D uncertain. Trimming cost V 2 bases and J 2 bases, with 6 bases left between them. CDR1 MNHEY and CDR2 SVGAGI come from the germline V gene. CDR3 length: 13 amino acids. The CDR3 region has the DNA TGTGCCAGCAGTTACACGGGAAACTATGGCTACACCTTC. Its translation: CASSYTGNYGYTF.

This chain joins TRBV5-1 and TRBJ1-4; no firm D call. CDR1 is SGHRS and CDR2 is YFSETQ in the germline V gene. This CDR3 comprises 16 residues. V was pared by 5 bases and J by 0 bases, with 14 bases between. The CDR3 nucleotides read TGCGCCAGCAGATTGACTAGTGGGGCAACTAATGAAAAACTGTTTTTT. Translation gives CASRLTSGATNEKLFF.

Regarding this clone: In the same sample, other DNA sequences code for this CDR3. The rearrangement uses TRBV28 and TRBJ1-4; D remains ambiguous. The CDR3 has 12 residues. Germline assignment: CDR1 MDHEN and CDR2 SYDVKM. V was trimmed by 1 base and J by 8 bases, leaving 5 bases between them. As DNA, the CDR3 is TGTGCCAGCAGTTTATTTGGGGAAAAACTGTTTTTT. Translation: CASSLFGEKLFF.

This chain joins TRBV9 and TRBJ2-3, with 12 bases aligning to TRBD2. The CDR3 loop spans 17 amino acids. The V segment lost 5 bases and the J segment 4 bases; nucleotides outside the gene matches: 11. Per germline, CDR1 SGDLS and CDR2 YYNGEE. CDR3 nucleotides: TGTGCCAGCAGTTCTATCGGCCTAGCGGGGGGGTCAGATACGCAGTATTTT. This gives the protein CASSSIGLAGGSDTQYF.